This T cell receptor (beta chain) came from a study of blood T cell repertoires in COVID-19. CDR1 is SGHNT and CDR2 is YYREEE in the germline V gene (reference sequence). This CDR3 contains 14 residues. Trimming took off 4 bases at V and 2 bases at J, with 12 bases between the two ends. As processed by the authors: Amplification with reference gene primers provided the estimates of nucleated cell counts. This table comes from immunoSEQ multiplex PCR, and its TCRdb copy is limited to in-frame clones, with some not included. For V, J and clone size, that table is used; D and trimming come from the DNA. The repertoire consists of some 270,000 clones, with around 82% occurring once and the leading ten covering 0.7% to 1%.

The V and J genes are TRBV5-4 and TRBJ1-1, with D possibly being TRBD1 (6 bases). Material: peripheral blood. The receptor was derived from a human donor with COVID-19, enrolled during active disease. The donor label of this sample is uncertain. In nucleotides, the CDR3 is TGTGCCAGCAGCCCACAGGGTTACAACACTGAAGCTTTCTTT. Protein sequence: CASSPQGYNTEAFF. The complete variable domain, with remaining parts taken from reference TRBV5-4 and TRBJ1-1, reads ETGVTQSPTHLIKTRGQQVTLRCSSQSGHNTVSWYQQALGQGPQFIFQYYREEENGRGNFPPRFSGLQFPNYSSELNVNALELDDSALYLCASSPQGYNTEAFFGQGTRLTVV.